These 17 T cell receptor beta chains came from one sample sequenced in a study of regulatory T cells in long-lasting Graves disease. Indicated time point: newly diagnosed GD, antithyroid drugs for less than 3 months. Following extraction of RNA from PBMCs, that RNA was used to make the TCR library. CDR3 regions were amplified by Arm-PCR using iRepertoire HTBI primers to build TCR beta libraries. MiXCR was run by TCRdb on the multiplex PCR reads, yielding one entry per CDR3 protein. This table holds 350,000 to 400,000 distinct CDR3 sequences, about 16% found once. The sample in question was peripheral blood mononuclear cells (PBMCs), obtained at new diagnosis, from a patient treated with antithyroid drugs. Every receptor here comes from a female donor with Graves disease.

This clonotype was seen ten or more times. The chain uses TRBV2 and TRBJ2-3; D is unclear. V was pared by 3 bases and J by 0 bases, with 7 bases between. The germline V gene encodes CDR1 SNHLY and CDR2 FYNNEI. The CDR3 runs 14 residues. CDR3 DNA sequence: TGTGCCAGCAGTGAGTGGCAGAGCACAGATACGCAGTATTTT. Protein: CASSEWQSTDTQYF.

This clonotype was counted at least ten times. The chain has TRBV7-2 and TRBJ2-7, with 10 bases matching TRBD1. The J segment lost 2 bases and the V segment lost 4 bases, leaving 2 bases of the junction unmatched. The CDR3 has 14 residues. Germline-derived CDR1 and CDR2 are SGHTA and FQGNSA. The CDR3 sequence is CASSSDRGPYEQYF. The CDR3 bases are TGTGCCAGCAGCTCCGACAGGGGGCCCTACGAGCAGTACTTC.

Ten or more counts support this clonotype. The CDR3, as DNA: TGTGCCAGCAGTTCCGCGGAGGTACAAGAGACCCAGTACTTC. This encodes CASSSAEVQETQYF. V is TRBV12-3 or TRBV12-4 and J is TRBJ2-5; D is perhaps TRBD2 (5 bases). The CDR3 runs 14 residues. Trimming took off 4 bases at V and 2 bases at J, with 11 bases between the two ends.

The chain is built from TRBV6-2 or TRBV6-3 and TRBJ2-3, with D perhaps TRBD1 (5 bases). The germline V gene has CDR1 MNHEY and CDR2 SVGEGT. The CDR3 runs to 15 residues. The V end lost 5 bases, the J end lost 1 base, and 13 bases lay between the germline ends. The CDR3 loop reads CASSVQGSGTDTQYF. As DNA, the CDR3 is TGTGCCAGCAGTGTCCAGGGAAGCGGCACAGATACGCAGTATTTT.

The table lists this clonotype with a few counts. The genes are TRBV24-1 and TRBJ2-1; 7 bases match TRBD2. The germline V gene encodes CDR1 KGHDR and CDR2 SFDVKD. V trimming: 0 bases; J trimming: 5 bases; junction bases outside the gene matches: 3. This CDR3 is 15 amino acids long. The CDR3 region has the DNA TGTGCCACCAGTGATTTGGGGACTAAGGACAATGAGCAGTTCTTC. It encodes CATSDLGTKDNEQFF.

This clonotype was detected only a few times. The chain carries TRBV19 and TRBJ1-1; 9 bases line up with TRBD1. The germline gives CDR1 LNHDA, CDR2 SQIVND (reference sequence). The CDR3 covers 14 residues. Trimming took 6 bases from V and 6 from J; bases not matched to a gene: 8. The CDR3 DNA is TGTGCCAGTAGGAAAGACAGGGGGGGTCCTGAAGCTTTCTTT. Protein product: CASRKDRGGPEAFF.

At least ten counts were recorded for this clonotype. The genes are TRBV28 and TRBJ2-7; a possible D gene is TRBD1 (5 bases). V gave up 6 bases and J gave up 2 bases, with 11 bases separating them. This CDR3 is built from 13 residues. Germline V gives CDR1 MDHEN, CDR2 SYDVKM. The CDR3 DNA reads TGTGCCAGCAGCGACAGAACCGCCTACGAGCAGTACTTC. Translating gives CASSDRTAYEQYF.

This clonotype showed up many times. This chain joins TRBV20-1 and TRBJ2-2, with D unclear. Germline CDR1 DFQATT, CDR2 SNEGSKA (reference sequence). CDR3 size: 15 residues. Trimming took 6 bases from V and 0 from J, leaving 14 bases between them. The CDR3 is CSANPHTANTGELFF. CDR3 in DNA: TGCAGTGCCAACCCTCACACCGCGAACACCGGGGAGCTGTTTTTT.

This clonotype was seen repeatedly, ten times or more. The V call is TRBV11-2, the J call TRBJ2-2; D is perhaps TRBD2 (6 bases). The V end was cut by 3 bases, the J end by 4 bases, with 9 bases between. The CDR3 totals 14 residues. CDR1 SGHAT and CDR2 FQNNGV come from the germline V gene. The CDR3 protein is CASSLGLSTGELFF. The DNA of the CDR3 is TGTGCCAGCAGCTTGGGACTTTCCACCGGGGAGCTGTTTTTT.

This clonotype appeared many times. CDR3 loop: CASSLGLAVYEQYF. CDR3 in DNA: TGTGCCAGCAGTTTAGGACTAGCGGTGTACGAGCAGTACTTC. The chain employs TRBV12-3 or TRBV12-4 and TRBJ2-7; 9 nucleotides align to TRBD2. The trim removed 1 base at V and 4 bases at J, leaving 2 bases unmatched. CDR3 length equals 14 residues.

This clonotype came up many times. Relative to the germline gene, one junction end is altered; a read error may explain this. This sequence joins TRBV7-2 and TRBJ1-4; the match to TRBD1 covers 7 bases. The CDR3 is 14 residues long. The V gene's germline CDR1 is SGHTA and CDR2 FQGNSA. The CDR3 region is CASSSRGTNEKLLF. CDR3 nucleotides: TGTGCCAGCAGCTCCAGGGGGACTAATGAAAAACTGCTTTTT.

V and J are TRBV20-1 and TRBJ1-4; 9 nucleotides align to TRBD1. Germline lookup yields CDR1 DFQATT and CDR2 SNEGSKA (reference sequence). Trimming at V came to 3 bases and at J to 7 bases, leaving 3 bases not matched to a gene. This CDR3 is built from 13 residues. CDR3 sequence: CSARGQGVEKLFF. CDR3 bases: TGCAGTGCTAGGGGACAGGGTGTTGAAAAACTGTTTTTT.

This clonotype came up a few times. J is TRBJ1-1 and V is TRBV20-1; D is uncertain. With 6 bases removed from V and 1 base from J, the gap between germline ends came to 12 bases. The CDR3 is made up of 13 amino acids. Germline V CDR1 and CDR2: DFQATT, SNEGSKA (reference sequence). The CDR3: CSAKNHKNTEAFF. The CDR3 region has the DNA TGCAGTGCCAAAAACCACAAGAACACTGAAGCTTTCTTT.

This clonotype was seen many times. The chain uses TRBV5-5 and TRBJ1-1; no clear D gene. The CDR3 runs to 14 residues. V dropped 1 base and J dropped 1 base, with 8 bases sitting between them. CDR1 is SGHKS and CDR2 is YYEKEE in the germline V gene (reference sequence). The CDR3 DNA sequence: TGTGCCAGCAGCTTGTGGCGAGCGAACACTGAAGCTTTCTTT. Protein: CASSLWRANTEAFF. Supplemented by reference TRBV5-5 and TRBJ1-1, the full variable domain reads DAGVTQSPTHLIKTRGQQVTLRCSPISGHKSVSWYQQVLGQGPQFIFQYYEKEERGRGNFPDRFSARQFPNYSSELNVNALLLGDSALYLCASSLWRANTEAFFGQGTRLTVV.

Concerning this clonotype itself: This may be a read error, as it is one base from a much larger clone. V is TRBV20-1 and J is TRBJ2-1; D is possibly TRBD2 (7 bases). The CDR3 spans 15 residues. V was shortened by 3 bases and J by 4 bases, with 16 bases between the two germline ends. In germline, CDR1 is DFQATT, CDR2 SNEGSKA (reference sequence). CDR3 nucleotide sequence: TGCAGTGCTAGGAAGGGGGGGGCCGATTACAATGAGCAGTTCTTC. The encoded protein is CSARKGGADYNEQFF.

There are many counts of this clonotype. CDR3 sequence (DNA): TGCAGCTCTAGCGGGGGAACCTACAATGAGCAGTTCTTC. It specifies CSSSGGTYNEQFF. The genes are TRBV29-1 and TRBJ2-1, with 10 bases that match TRBD2. Germline CDR1 is SQVTM and CDR2 is ANQGSEA. V gave up 8 bases and J gave up 2 bases; unmatched junction bases: 3. This CDR3 has 13 amino acids.

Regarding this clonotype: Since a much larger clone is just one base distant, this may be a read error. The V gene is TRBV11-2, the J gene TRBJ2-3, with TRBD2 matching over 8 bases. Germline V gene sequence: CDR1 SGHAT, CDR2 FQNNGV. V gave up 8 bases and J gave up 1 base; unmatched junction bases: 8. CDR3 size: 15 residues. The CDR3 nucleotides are TGTGCCAGCCGAAAGGGGCGGGGGGGCACAGATACGCAGTATTTT. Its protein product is CASRKGRGGTDTQYF.